These 15 T cell receptor beta chains were sequenced from one sample in a study of T-cell reconstitution after alpha-beta-depleted transplantation in children. Molecular barcoding with unique molecular identifiers was used for the TCRbeta library. TCRdb re-derived calls from the PCR reads in MiXCR, one entry per CDR3 protein. The repertoire holds 280,000 or so distinct CDR3 sequences, with roughly 10% as singletons. This sample comprised peripheral blood, obtained 180 days after TCRalphabeta/CD19-depleted stem cell transplant. These receptors all stem from a male patient aged 2 to 9 who had a stem cell transplant for chronic granulomatous disease, so the T cells may come from the graft donor.

This clonotype was seen repeatedly, ten times or more. The chain uses TRBV20-1 and TRBJ2-7; weak D call: TRBD2 (5 bases). Trimming cost V 4 bases and J 3 bases, with 19 bases left between them. The CDR3 consists of 15 residues. In germline, CDR1 is DFQATT, CDR2 SNEGSKA (reference sequence). CDR3 coding DNA: TGCAGTGCTACTCCCCCCCTCCGAGGGCGCTACGAGCAGTACTTC. Translation gives CSATPPLRGRYEQYF.

As for this clonotype: A much larger clone differs from this one at a single base, so this may be a read error. The chain is built from TRBV29-1 and TRBJ2-3, with D uncertain. The V end lost 0 bases, the J end lost 13 bases, and 17 bases lay between the germline ends. The CDR3 sequence is 13 residues long. CDR1 and CDR2 from the germline V gene are SQVTM and ANQGSEA. CDR3 loop: CSVEDQIGCDEYF. The CDR3, as DNA: TGCAGCGTTGAAGATCAGATCGGGTGTGATGAGTATTTT.

The rearrangement uses TRBV5-1 and TRBJ1-1; 9 bases map to TRBD1. Germline-derived CDR1 and CDR2 are SGHRS and YFSETQ. V shed 4 bases, J shed 6 bases, and the junction held 13 bases outside the gene matches. This CDR3 has 16 residues. Here the CDR3 reads CASSPAGTGKVSEAFF. The CDR3 DNA reads as TGCGCCAGCAGCCCGGCCGGGACAGGGAAAGTTTCTGAAGCTTTCTTT.

This clonotype occurred many times. The chain combines TRBV18 with TRBJ1-2; a weak D match, TRBD1 (5 bases). V was cut by 1 base and J by 7 bases, with 10 bases left in between. Germline lookup yields CDR1 KGHSH and CDR2 LQKENI. CDR3 length: 13 amino acids. The DNA for the CDR3 is TGTGCCAGCTCACCACAGGGGTGGGTTGGCTACACCTTC. Translation: CASSPQGWVGYTF.

Worth noting for this clonotype: A much larger clone lies a single base off, so this may be a read error. The chain joins TRBV6-5 to TRBJ2-6; weak D call: TRBD1 (5 bases). Looked up from germline, CDR1 is MNHEY and CDR2 is SVGAGI. The CDR3 runs to 19 residues. Trimming stripped 2 bases from V and 0 bases from J, with 17 bases between. The CDR3 loop is CASSYPVSQGSSGANVLTF. CDR3 nucleotides: TGTGCCAGCAGTTACCCTGTCTCGCAGGGTAGCTCTGGGGCCAACGTCCTGACTTTC.

This clonotype was counted ten times or more. V usage is TRBV28 and J usage is TRBJ2-7, with 7 bases matching TRBD1. Germline V gene lookup returns CDR1 MDHEN and CDR2 SYDVKM. CDR3 size: 15 residues. The J segment lost 0 bases and the V segment lost 5 bases, leaving 7 bases of the junction unmatched. The CDR3 DNA follows: TGTGCCAGCAGTCAACCTGGGGACAGCTCCTACGAGCAGTACTTC. This translates into CASSQPGDSSYEQYF. The full variable domain, in which reference TRBV28 and TRBJ2-7 provide the parts outside the CDR3, is DVKVTQSSRYLVKRTGEKVFLECVQDMDHENMFWYRQDPGLGLRLIYFSYDVKMKEKGDIPEGYSVSREKKERFSLILESASTNQTSMYLCASSQPGDSSYEQYFGPGTRLTVT.

This clonotype was counted many times. This chain uses TRBV29-1 with TRBJ2-2; D gene unclear. The germline gives CDR1 SQVTM, CDR2 ANQGSEA. Trimming cost V 4 bases and J 4 bases, with 13 bases left between them. The CDR3 extends over 14 amino acids. The DNA of the CDR3 is TGCAGCGTTGCCTCTAGGTTGGGCACCGGGGAGCTGTTTTTT. Encoded protein: CSVASRLGTGELFF.

This clonotype was observed at least ten times. The chain uses TRBV6-1 and TRBJ2-7; the match to TRBD2 covers 12 bases. Losses at the gene ends were 0 bases for V and 6 bases for J; bases not matched to a gene: 6. Germline V gene data show CDR1 as MNHNS and CDR2 as SASEGT. The CDR3 runs to 16 residues. CDR3 amino acids: CASSEARTSGVAEQYF. CDR3 nucleotide sequence: TGTGCCAGCAGTGAAGCCCGGACTAGCGGGGTGGCCGAGCAGTACTTC.

The table lists this clonotype with many counts. V usage is TRBV12-3 or TRBV12-4 and J usage is TRBJ2-2; D gene ambiguous. V gave up 3 bases and J gave up 6 bases, with 5 bases separating them. The CDR3 runs to 12 residues. The CDR3 sequence: CASSFVAGELFF. For the CDR3, the DNA is TGTGCCAGCAGTTTTGTTGCCGGGGAGCTGTTTTTT.

This clonotype was counted between two and nine times. The V gene is TRBV7-9, the J gene TRBJ2-7; 7 bases fit TRBD1. The CDR3 is 15 residues long. V lost 6 bases to trimming and J lost 5 bases; unmatched junction nucleotides: 13. Looked up from germline, CDR1 is SEHNR and CDR2 is FQNEAQ (reference sequence). CDR3 sequence: CASRNPGQPDHEQYF. The CDR3 bases are TGTGCCAGCAGAAACCCGGGACAGCCTGACCACGAGCAGTACTTC.

This clonotype was seen at least ten times. The rearrangement joins TRBV12-3 or TRBV12-4 to TRBJ1-1; D gene uncertain. V dropped 6 bases and J dropped 5 bases, with 13 bases sitting between them. The CDR3 runs 13 residues. CDR3: CASRQTRGTEAFF. CDR3 DNA sequence: TGTGCCAGCAGACAGACTAGAGGAACTGAAGCTTTCTTT.

Concerning this clonotype: A clone one base away is much larger, so this may be a read error. The chain links TRBV30 to TRBJ1-5; TRBD1 is a possible D gene (6 bases). The CDR3 spans 15 residues. The germline V gene encodes CDR1 GTSNPN and CDR2 SVGIG (reference sequence). CDR3 amino acids: CAWTGQGLSIQPQHF. CDR3 DNA sequence: TGTGCCTGGACGGGTCAGGGGTTGAGCATTCAGCCCCAGCATTTT.

This chain connects TRBV11-2 to TRBJ2-3; the D is unclear. The CDR3 extends over 15 amino acids. V lost 5 bases and J 2 bases, leaving 14 bases between the germline ends. Germline lookup yields CDR1 SGHAT and CDR2 FQNNGV. The CDR3 protein is CASSHMVLHTDTQYF. In DNA, the CDR3 is TGTGCCAGCAGCCACATGGTCCTCCACACAGATACGCAGTATTTT.

This clonotype appeared many times. The J gene is TRBJ2-1, the V gene TRBV29-1, with D perhaps assigned TRBD1 or TRBD2 (5 bases each). The V and J ends lost 2 bases and 0 bases respectively, with 14 bases between them. In germline, CDR1 is SQVTM, CDR2 ANQGSEA. The CDR3 totals 16 residues. CDR3 in amino acids: CSVEKTGTSSYNEQFF. CDR3 bases: TGCAGCGTTGAAAAGACCGGGACCAGCTCCTACAATGAGCAGTTCTTC.

The sample holds many counts of this clonotype. This rearrangement joins TRBV4-3 to TRBJ2-7; D remains unclear. This CDR3 region has 14 residues. Germline CDR1 is LGHNA and CDR2 is YSLEER. V lost 1 base and J lost 3, with 10 bases in between. CDR3 loop: CASSQAQTGYEQYF. The CDR3 DNA reads as TGCGCCAGCAGCCAAGCTCAGACGGGCTACGAGCAGTACTTC.